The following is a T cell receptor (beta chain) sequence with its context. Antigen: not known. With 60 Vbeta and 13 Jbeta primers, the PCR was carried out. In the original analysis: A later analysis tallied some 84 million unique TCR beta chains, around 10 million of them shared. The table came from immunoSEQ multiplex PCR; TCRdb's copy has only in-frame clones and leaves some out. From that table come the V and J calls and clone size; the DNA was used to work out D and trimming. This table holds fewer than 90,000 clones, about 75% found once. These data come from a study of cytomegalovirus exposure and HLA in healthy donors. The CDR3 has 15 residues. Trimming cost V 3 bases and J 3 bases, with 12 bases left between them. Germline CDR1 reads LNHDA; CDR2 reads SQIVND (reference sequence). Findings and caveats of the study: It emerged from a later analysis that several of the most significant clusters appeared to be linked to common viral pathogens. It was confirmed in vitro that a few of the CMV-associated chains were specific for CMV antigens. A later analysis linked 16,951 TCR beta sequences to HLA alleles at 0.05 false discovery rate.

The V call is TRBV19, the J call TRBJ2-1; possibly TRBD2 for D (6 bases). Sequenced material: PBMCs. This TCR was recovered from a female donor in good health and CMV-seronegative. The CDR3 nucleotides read TGTGCCAGTAGTATTAGCGGCGATTACTACAATGAGCAGTTCTTC. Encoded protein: CASSISGDYYNEQFF.